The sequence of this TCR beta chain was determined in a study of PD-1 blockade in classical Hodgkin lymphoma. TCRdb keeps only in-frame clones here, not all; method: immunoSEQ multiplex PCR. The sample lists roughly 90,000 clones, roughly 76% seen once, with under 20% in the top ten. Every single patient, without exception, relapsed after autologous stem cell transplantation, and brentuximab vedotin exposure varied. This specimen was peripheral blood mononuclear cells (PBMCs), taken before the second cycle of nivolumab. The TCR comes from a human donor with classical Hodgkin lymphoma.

CDR3 nucleotides: TGTGCCAGCAGCCTCGGACTAGCGGGAGGTTTTTCCTACGAGCAGTACTTC. It specifies CASSLGLAGGFSYEQYF. This chain uses TRBV4-2 with TRBJ2-7, with 14 bases fitting TRBD2. The CDR3 spans 17 residues. Germline V gene sequence: CDR1 LGHNA, CDR2 YNFKEQ. V was clipped by 4 bases and J by 1 base; unmatched bases: 6.